The 23 T cell receptor beta chains in this list originate from one sample, sequenced in a study of blood T cell repertoires in COVID-19. The data were produced by immunoSEQ multiplex PCR, yet TCRdb's version contains in-frame clones alone and is incomplete. The data contain about 400,000 clones, around 92% of them singletons. Sequencing was performed on PBMCs or T cells enriched from blood (not recorded which). These receptors were taken from a woman in her twenties or thirties who had recovered from COVID-19.

This clone was seen a few times. The gene calls are TRBV6-1 and TRBJ2-7, with 9 bases identical to TRBD2. V lost 4 bases and J lost 4; bases outside the gene matches: 11. CDR1 and CDR2 from the germline V gene are MNHNS and SASEGT. The CDR3 has 16 residues. The CDR3 loop reads CASSVGWASGTYEQYF. In nucleotides, the CDR3 is TGTGCCAGCAGTGTCGGATGGGCTAGCGGGACGTACGAGCAGTACTTC.

The chain has TRBV7-3 and TRBJ2-3, with 9 bases that match TRBD1. Per the germline V gene, CDR1 is SGHTA and CDR2 is FQGTGA. V shed 8 bases, J shed 4 bases, and the junction held 7 bases outside the gene matches. The CDR3 extends over 14 amino acids. The CDR3 coding sequence is TGTGCCAGCGGACCGACAGGGGGTTCAGATACGCAGTATTTT. The encoded protein is CASGPTGGSDTQYF. Based on the CDR3 plus reference TRBV7-3 and TRBJ2-3, the full variable domain is GAGVSQTPSNKVTEKGKYVELRCDPISGHTALYWYRQSLGQGPEFLIYFQGTGAADDSGLPNDRFFAVRPEGSVSTLKIQRTERGDSAVYLCASGPTGGSDTQYFGPGTRLTVL.

This rearrangement joins TRBV13 to TRBJ2-5; TRBD2 matches at 7 bases. This CDR3 region has 13 residues. The junction had 7 bases not matched to a gene; V was cut back by 7 bases and J by 5 bases. Germline CDR1 is PRHDT and CDR2 is FYEKMQ (reference sequence). This chain's CDR3 is CASTSGGLETQYF. Written as DNA, the CDR3 is TGTGCCAGCACCTCGGGGGGTTTGGAGACCCAGTACTTC.

This chain uses TRBV10-1 with TRBJ2-2; D possibly corresponds to TRBD2 (6 bases). Germline-derived CDR1 and CDR2 are WNHNN and SYGVQD (reference sequence). This CDR3 contains 13 residues. The V end lost 3 bases, the J end lost 6 bases, and 8 bases lay between the germline ends. For the CDR3, the DNA is TGCGCCAGCAGTGAAGGAGGGGCCGGGGAGCTGTTTTTT. Encoded protein: CASSEGGAGELFF.

This clone was counted many times. The rearrangement links TRBV25-1 to TRBJ2-1; D is perhaps TRBD2 (6 bases). The CDR3 contains 13 residues. V shed 7 bases and J shed 4 bases, with 11 bases lying between them. CDR1 is MGHDK, CDR2 SYGVNS, per germline. CDR3 protein: CASMLGGYNEQFF. The DNA of the CDR3 is TGTGCCAGCATGCTGGGGGGTTACAATGAGCAGTTCTTC.

This chain joins TRBV5-5 and TRBJ2-2; 9 bases match TRBD1. V trimming: 2 bases; J trimming: 1 base; junction bases outside the gene matches: 3. The CDR3 totals 16 residues. The germline gives CDR1 SGHKS, CDR2 YYEKEE (reference sequence). The chain's CDR3 is CASSLKGQGNTGELFF. The CDR3, as DNA: TGTGCCAGCAGCTTAAAGGGACAGGGGAACACCGGGGAGCTGTTTTTT.

Concerning this clone itself: The sample holds other DNA sequences that translate to the same CDR3. This rearrangement joins TRBV12-3 or TRBV12-4 to TRBJ1-1; unclear D gene. This CDR3 is 13 amino acids long. V lost 4 bases, J lost 1 base, and 7 bases lay in between. CDR3 sequence reads: CASSSGRNTEAFF. In DNA, the CDR3 is TGTGCCAGCAGTTCGGGGAGGAACACTGAAGCTTTCTTT.

In its sample, this clone was seen once. This chain joins TRBV11-2 and TRBJ1-5, with D unresolved. Germline V gene data show CDR1 as SGHAT and CDR2 as FQNNGV. V lost 2 bases to trimming and J lost 2 bases, with 10 bases between them. This CDR3 comprises 15 residues. The CDR3 sequence is CASSLNVGGNQPQHF. The CDR3 nucleotides are TGTGCCAGCAGCTTAAATGTGGGAGGCAATCAGCCCCAGCATTTT.

V and J are TRBV18 and TRBJ1-5, with TRBD1 as a possible D gene (5 bases). Germline V lookup: CDR1 KGHSH, CDR2 LQKENI. This CDR3 region has 17 residues. The V end was cut by 4 bases, the J end by 2 bases, with 18 bases between. CDR3 amino acids: CASSREFRVDGNQPQHF. In DNA, the CDR3 is TGTGCCAGCTCACGTGAGTTCAGGGTCGATGGCAATCAGCCCCAGCATTTT.

The V gene is TRBV2, the J gene TRBJ1-5; possible D gene TRBD1, 5 bases. The length of the CDR3 is 13 residues. Per germline, CDR1 SNHLY and CDR2 FYNNEI. V was cut by 7 bases and J by 7 bases, with 14 bases left in between. The CDR3 loop reads CASMRDLIQPQHF. CDR3 nucleotide sequence: TGTGCCAGCATGCGGGACCTAATCCAGCCCCAGCATTTT.

The chain is built from TRBV5-1 and TRBJ1-1; D uncertain. There are 12 residues in the CDR3. Trimming took 4 bases from V and 12 from J, leaving 16 bases between them. Looked up from germline, CDR1 is SGHRS and CDR2 is YFSETQ. This CDR3 is CASSEDLWGTFF. The DNA for the CDR3 is TGCGCCAGCAGCGAGGACTTATGGGGTACTTTCTTT.

The CDR3 DNA reads as TGTGCCAGCAGTTTAATAGGGGCGGGCTACACCTTC. Amino acids: CASSLIGAGYTF. This chain links TRBV28 with TRBJ1-2, with a weak D call TRBD1 (5 bases). Per germline, CDR1 MDHEN and CDR2 SYDVKM. V lost 2 bases and J lost 8, with 9 bases in between. This CDR3 spans 12 amino acids.

The chain combines TRBV30 with TRBJ1-4; weak D call: TRBD1 (5 bases). V shed 0 bases and J shed 4 bases, with 9 bases lying between them. The CDR3 is 14 amino acids. Germline V lookup: CDR1 GTSNPN, CDR2 SVGIG (reference sequence). This chain's CDR3 is CAWSVRQFNEKLFF. The CDR3 DNA is TGTGCCTGGAGTGTACGACAGTTTAATGAAAAACTGTTTTTT.

This clone was counted only a few times. The genes are TRBV28 and TRBJ1-2, with D possibly being TRBD1 (5 bases). CDR3 length equals 15 residues. Germline V lookup: CDR1 MDHEN, CDR2 SYDVKM. The ends were cut back, 7 bases at V and 5 bases at J, with 20 bases in the middle. The CDR3 loop reads CASTLMVGGIYGYTF. CDR3 sequence (DNA): TGTGCCAGCACTCTTATGGTGGGGGGGATTTATGGCTACACCTTC.

The gene calls are TRBV29-1 and TRBJ2-1, with 11 bases fitting TRBD2. Germline V gives CDR1 SQVTM, CDR2 ANQGSEA. CDR3 size: 14 residues. Losses at the gene ends were 7 bases for V and 9 bases for J; bases not matched to a gene: 11. For the CDR3, the DNA is TGCAGCGCAGGGGGCTCACTAGCGGGAGCTGAGCAGTTCTTC. As protein: CSAGGSLAGAEQFF.

This clone has just a few counts. The chain recombines TRBV19 with TRBJ2-1; perhaps TRBD1 as D (7 bases). The CDR3 spans 15 residues. Trimming left V 5 bases short and J 4 bases short, with 15 bases between. Germline V gene sequence: CDR1 LNHDA, CDR2 SQIVND (reference sequence). CDR3 coding DNA: TGTGCCAGTAGTCTCGGCAGGGGGGCGTACAATGAGCAGTTCTTC. Translation: CASSLGRGAYNEQFF.

This chain uses TRBV20-1 with TRBJ1-5; a weak D match, TRBD1 (5 bases). Germline loops: CDR1 DFQATT, CDR2 SNEGSKA (reference sequence). V lost 6 bases and J 5 bases, leaving 14 bases between the germline ends. This CDR3 contains 13 residues. Written as DNA, the CDR3 is TGCAGTGCCAGTGGGGGAGGGGATCAGCCCCAGCATTTT. Translated, it gives CSASGGGDQPQHF.

The CDR3 DNA is TGTGCCACCGGAGGGTGGACAGGGACAGATACGCAGTATTTT. It encodes CATGGWTGTDTQYF. The V and J genes are TRBV24-1 and TRBJ2-3; the match to TRBD1 covers 8 bases. This CDR3 contains 14 residues. Per the germline V gene, CDR1 is KGHDR and CDR2 is SFDVKD. The V gene end was trimmed by 9 bases and the J gene end by 3 bases; junction bases not matched to a gene: 7.

This chain connects TRBV27 to TRBJ1-2, with D unresolved. Germline CDR1 MNHEY, CDR2 SMNVEV (reference sequence). Between the trimmed V and J ends, which lost 0 bases and 4 bases, there was a span of 12 bases. CDR3 length: 15 residues. The DNA for the CDR3 is TGTGCCAGCAGTTTATCGAAGTCAGGCTCCTATGGCTACACCTTC. Protein sequence: CASSLSKSGSYGYTF.

The CDR3 here is CASSVKGGRAHTGELFF. Written as DNA, the CDR3 is TGTGCCAGCAGCGTAAAAGGCGGGAGGGCCCACACCGGGGAGCTGTTTTTT. The rearrangement joins TRBV9 to TRBJ2-2, with 9 bases identical to TRBD2. The germline CDR1 and CDR2 sequences are SGDLS and YYNGEE. Trimming removed 1 base from V and 3 bases from J; junction bases left unmatched: 7. The CDR3 is 17 residues long.

The CDR3 loop is CASSAGTGWGKLFF. CDR3 nucleotides: TGTGCCAGCAGCGCCGGGACAGGGTGGGGAAAACTGTTTTTT. The rearrangement uses TRBV9 and TRBJ1-4, with 9 bases aligning to TRBD1. With 3 bases clipped from V and 10 bases from J, the junction kept 7 bases outside the gene matches. This CDR3 region has 14 residues. Germline loops: CDR1 SGDLS, CDR2 YYNGEE.

The genes are TRBV7-3 and TRBJ1-1; maybe TRBD1 (6 bases). Germline V gives CDR1 SGHTA, CDR2 FQGTGA. The V end was cut by 5 bases, the J end by 7 bases, with 17 bases between. There are 14 residues in the CDR3. The CDR3 sequence is CASSPSRGMGEAFF. CDR3 bases: TGTGCCAGCAGCCCTTCAAGGGGGATGGGTGAAGCTTTCTTT.

This sequence joins TRBV9 and TRBJ1-3; D gene unclear. The CDR3 runs to 15 residues. Trimming cost V 6 bases and J 1 base, with 14 bases left between them. Germline V gene lookup returns CDR1 SGDLS and CDR2 YYNGEE. The CDR3 bases are TGTGCCAGCAACCAACAAGGAGGGTCTGGAAACACCATATATTTT. Its protein product is CASNQQGGSGNTIYF.